The entry that follows covers one TCR beta chain sequence. Its target is not known. Germline V lookup: CDR1 SGHNT, CDR2 YYREEE (reference sequence). The CDR3 extends over 14 amino acids. J was trimmed by 8 bases and V by 3 bases; bases with no gene match: 6. This record comes from a study of CD4 T cells in relation to SARS-CoV-2 and coronaviruses. Overall study context: After nine to eleven days of antigen culture, PBMC TCR beta CDR3s were sequenced. The negative reference was HIV-1 Nef peptide pool or peptide-free culture.

The method was immunoSEQ multiplex PCR; TCRdb's version includes in-frame clones alone and lacks a portion of them. The table records 15,000 to 19,000 clones, 65% to 85% of them present only once. Before the COVID-19 pandemic, during about 2010-2018, CD4+ T cells were taken from unexposed donors. The cells were cultured for 9 to 11 days before CD4+ T cells were isolated. Testing used SARS-CoV-2 S/N and four cold-coronavirus spikes on unexposed-donor CD4+ T cells, cells permitting. The sample taken for sequencing was CD4+ T cells from PBMCs, cultured in vitro. The chain is built from TRBV5-4 and TRBJ2-1; 9 nucleotides line up with TRBD2. The clonotype was recovered from a human donor in good health. The CDR3 nucleotides read TGTGCCAGCAGCTATTTAGCGGGAGACGATGAGCAGTTCTTC. The encoded protein is CASSYLAGDDEQFF.